The clone carrying this T cell receptor beta chain turned up a few times. TCRdb processed the reads anew with MiXCR; each CDR3 protein has one entry. The table includes 480,000 or so distinct CDR3 sequences, about 11% detected once. The entry originates in a study of T cell repertoires in cytomegalovirus infection. This CDR3 is 15 amino acids long. Germline V gene sequence: CDR1 SGHDT, CDR2 YYEEEE. Trimming cost V 4 bases and J 3 bases, with 14 bases left between them. The chain employs TRBV5-6 and TRBJ1-5; D unresolved. The origin of this receptor is a human donor in good health (CMV status not recorded). Some clones in this sample may be carry-over from other donors' samples. The sample consisted of PBMCs. The CDR3 here is CASSTLSGNNQPQHF. The CDR3 DNA reads as TGTGCCAGCAGCACGCTATCAGGAAACAATCAGCCCCAGCATTTT.